This T cell receptor (beta chain) was identified in a study of beta chain features in type 1 diabetes. Whole-study findings and limits: Patients' naive, central memory and Treg TCRB repertoires seemed closer to one another than those of healthy donors. TCRB CDR3 length was moderately but significantly reduced in all four CD4+ subsets of Type 1 diabetes patients. Diminished insertions and augmented deletions at VDJ junctions characterized type 1 diabetes patients.

Each of the CD4+ naive, central memory, regulatory and stem cell-like memory populations was sorted via CD45RO/CCR7/CD25/CD127/CD95/CD27. All of the isolated RNA was reverse transcribed, so expressed TCRB transcripts were sequenced. Data came from immunoSEQ multiplex PCR; TCRdb stores just in-frame clones and leaves some out. The table shows about 660,000 clones, with over 13% occurring only once. The CDR3 has 13 amino acids. The V gene's germline CDR1 is SGHTA and CDR2 FQGNSA. In its sample, this clone was seen a few times. Antigen unknown. Compared with germline, one end of the junction differs, possibly owing to a read error.

This TCR was recovered from a man aged 18 to 30 with type 1 diabetes. Material for sequencing was naive CD4+ T cells from blood. The chain recombines TRBV7-2 with TRBJ2-1, with D possibly being TRBD2 (5 bases). In DNA, the CDR3 is TGTGCCAGCAGCTTAGAAGGTCCGTCGAGGCGGGTCTTC. Its protein product is CASSLEGPSRRVF.